A few counts support the clone carrying this TCR beta chain. As yet, its antigen is unknown. Trimming cost V 4 bases and J 1 base, with 16 bases left between them. Germline V gene sequence: CDR1 SGHTA, CDR2 FQGNSA. The CDR3 covers 16 residues. PCR primers comprised 60 Vbeta and 13 Jbeta primers. Data came from immunoSEQ multiplex PCR; TCRdb stores just in-frame clones and leaves some out. The sample yields about 170,000 clones, less than 80% seen once. The entry originates in a study of cytomegalovirus exposure and HLA in healthy donors. In the study overall: Researchers previously reported finding fewer than 140 million unique TCR beta sequences from 150 million to 200 million T cells. Whole-study findings and limits: On later analysis, the bulk of CMV-associated TCR beta chains appeared to be HLA-restricted.

Specimen: PBMCs. This TCR was sampled from a man aged 35 to 55 in good health and CMV-seronegative. This chain links TRBV7-2 with TRBJ1-2; D is perhaps TRBD1 (5 bases). The CDR3 coding sequence is TGTGCCAGCAGCTCCCTAAAAGGCCAGGGTAACTATGGCTACACCTTC. As protein: CASSSLKGQGNYGYTF.